This T cell receptor (beta chain) is from a study of shared clonotypes between healthy human individuals (TCRdb year 2020). In the study overall: Three men and two women, aged 18 to 49 years, made up the cohort. Between about 0.9 and 10 billion PBMCs per donor were obtained by leukapheresis. To increase sequencing depth and limit assay-specific biases, different laboratories used diverse techniques to prepare libraries and sequence TCR repertoires. To estimate repertoire size and how much clonotype sharing occurs between individuals, the study deeply sequenced the blood TCR repertoires of about 5 healthy adults. For each donor, three plates each were used for CD4 naive and CD4 memory, two plates were used for CD8 naive, and one plate was used for CD8 memory.

The donors were healthy, HIV-negative adults with no recently reported acute infections or vaccinations. Only Caucasian adults living in Nashville, Tennessee, USA were represented among the donors. CD4+ T cells were enriched by magnetic negative selection; naive cells were then positively selected on CD45RA, and the negative fraction formed the memory subset. Blood was collected by leukapheresis, and PBMCs were isolated by Ficoll-Histopaque density gradient centrifugation and then cryopreserved in liquid nitrogen vapor phase. Purity and quantity of every magnetically sorted T cell population were checked by analytical flow cytometry. Each sorted fraction had its genomic DNA isolated and then quantified by UV absorbance on a Nanodrop 2000c. CDR1 and CDR2 are read off the germline V gene as SGHRS and YFSETQ. From its cysteine to its phenylalanine, the CDR3 spans 16 amino acids. The only DNA kept is the CDR3, 48 bases in frame from the first base. The V and J ends are trimmed by 0 bases and 4 bases, leaving 15 bases between them.

Regarding this clone: The specificity of this receptor is unknown. No much larger clonotype is one base removed from it; base qualities were not supplied.

TCR CDR3 regions were amplified from genomic DNA by multiplex PCR using the deep immunoSEQ assay. Genomic DNA extracted from each cell subset was distributed evenly over all wells of several immunoSEQ 96-well plates, and each plate served as one replicate. For sorted subsets, each replicate PCR was loaded with 200 to 250 ng genomic DNA, equivalent to 25,000 to 35,000 T cell genomes. Purified libraries were measured with a Qubit 3.0 fluorometer, size-checked on a Bioanalyzer 2100, and measured again with the KAPA Library Quantification kit. Every immunoSEQ 96-well plate was sequenced on a separate single-read 150-cycle Illumina NextSeq 550 flow cell. Concerning the study's data processing: Because the immunoSEQ output included only junctional sequences and no quality scores, the filtering could not be the same as the filtering used for full-length reads. Sequences were annotated with PyIR, a Python wrapper for IgBLAST v1.9, and V/J genes and CDR3 were assigned using IMGT germline references. Reads with weak V/J assignments (E-value above 1e-6), missing CDR3, stop codons, out-of-frame junctions, or ambiguous translated residues were removed. V3J clonotypes were defined as sequences sharing the same inferred V gene, J gene, and CDR3 amino acid sequence. The percentage overlap between two repertoires was calculated by dividing the number of shared unique clonotypes by the size of the smaller repertoire. Repertoire richness was assessed with RTK rarefaction, the Chao1 estimator, and Recon v2.1 estimates of unobserved clonotypes. For all TCRbeta clonotypes obtained by the gDNA method from four donors, generation probabilities were computed with OLGA. The table comes from immuneACCESS by way of TCRdb, which keeps in-frame sequences with V and J called. Part of the clones is missing from these tables; in studies checked, under half for an unresolved V gene and the rest for unknown reasons. From that table come the V and J calls and clone size; the DNA was used to work out D and trimming. For this sample the table gives 2,500,000 or so clones, of which 85% to 95% were detected only once. The top ten hold approximately 0.41% of the sample.

Study-level results and caveats: Only blood was sampled, and tissue TCR repertoires likely differ from those in blood. Clonotypes shared by all four sorted-subset donors showed higher generation probabilities than non-shared clonotypes. Naive subsets generally had larger estimated clonotype richness than memory subsets did. Pairwise subsampling indicated that sequencing depth was expected to affect the degree of clonotype sharing among donors. The small number of donors limited the genetic and exposure-history diversity represented. When a handful of donors were compared, the shared fraction of clonotypes was about 5% for naive CD4, 3.5% to 4% for naive CD8, 2% to 2.5% for memory CD4, and around 0.4% for memory CD8. Even with the large sequencing depth, rarefaction of the sorted-subset datasets indicated that sequencing was incomplete.

What was sequenced was naive CD4+ T cells from PBMCs. This specimen's cell subset or site label, per the study, means: CD45RA+ positively selected. The V and J segments used are TRBV5-1 and TRBJ2-3; no D gene is confidently identified. The clonotype was recovered from a man aged 18 to 29 in good health. Some clones in this sample may be carry-over from other donors' samples. The sequence in DNA is TGCGCCAGCAGCTTGGAAGGCTACCAGCGCGCAGATACGCAGTATTTT. Its product reads: CASSLEGYQRADTQYF.